This T cell receptor (beta chain) was profiled in a study of blood T cell repertoires in COVID-19. Across the whole study: Some COVID-19 samples were acute and others convalescent; all came from the United States, Italy and Spain. The analysed material was cDNA or gDNA that came from T cells, B-cell-depleted T cells, or PBMCs.

As processed by the authors: It was from reference gene primer amplification that nucleated cell counts were estimated. Clones were sequenced by immunoSEQ multiplex PCR, and TCRdb holds only the in-frame ones, with some missing. V, J and clone size are those of that table, while D and trimming were read from the DNA. This sample has more than 200,000 clones; 85% to 90% occur once, and the top ten carry approximately 6.1%. CDR1 is LGHDT, CDR2 YNNKEL, per germline (reference sequence). The CDR3 runs 13 residues. Trimming took 3 bases from V and 4 from J, leaving 7 bases between them. The receptor was derived from a man older than 75 with acute or convalescent COVID-19. What was sequenced was peripheral blood. V is TRBV3-1 (or the pseudogene TRBV3-2) and J is TRBJ2-1, with D hard to call. The CDR3 nucleotides are TGTGCCAGCAGCCATCCACTTTACAATGAGCAGTTCTTC. Protein product: CASSHPLYNEQFF.